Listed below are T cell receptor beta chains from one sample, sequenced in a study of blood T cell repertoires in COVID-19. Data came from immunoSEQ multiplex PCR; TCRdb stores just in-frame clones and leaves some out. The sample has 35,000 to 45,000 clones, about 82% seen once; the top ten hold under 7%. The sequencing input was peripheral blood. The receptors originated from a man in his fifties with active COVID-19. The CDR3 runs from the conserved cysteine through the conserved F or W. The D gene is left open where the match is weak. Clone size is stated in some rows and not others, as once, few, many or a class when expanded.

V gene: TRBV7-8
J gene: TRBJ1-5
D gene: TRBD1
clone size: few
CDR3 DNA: TGTGCCAGCAGTACTAGACAGGGCCCTAGCAATCAGCCCCAGCATTTT
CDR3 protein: CASSTRQGPSNQPQHF

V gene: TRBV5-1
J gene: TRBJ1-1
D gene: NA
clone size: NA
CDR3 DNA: TGCGCCAGCAGCTTGGGGCTCACTGAAGCTTTCTTT
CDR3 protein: CASSLGLTEAFF

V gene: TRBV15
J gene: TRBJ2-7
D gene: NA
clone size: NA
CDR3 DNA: TGTGCCACCAGCAGAGATCAGGGGCACACCTACGAGCAGTACTTC
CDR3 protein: CATSRDQGHTYEQYF

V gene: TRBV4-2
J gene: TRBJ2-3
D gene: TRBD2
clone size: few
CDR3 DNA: TGTGCCAGCAGCCAAGATCTTCTCGGGACTAGCCTAGATACGCAGTATTTT
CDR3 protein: CASSQDLLGTSLDTQYF

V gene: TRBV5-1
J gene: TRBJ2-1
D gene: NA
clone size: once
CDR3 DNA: TGCGCCAGCAGTCCAGGGAACCGGGAGCAGTTCTTC
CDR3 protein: CASSPGNREQFF

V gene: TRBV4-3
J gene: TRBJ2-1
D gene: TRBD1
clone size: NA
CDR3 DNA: TGCGCCAGCAGCCAGTCGCCGGGACAGGGAGGTGAGCAGTTCTTC
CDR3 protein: CASSQSPGQGGEQFF

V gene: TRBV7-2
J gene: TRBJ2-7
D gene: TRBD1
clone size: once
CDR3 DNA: TGTGCCAGCAGCTCGGGACAGTACTACGAGCAGTACTTC
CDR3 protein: CASSSGQYYEQYF

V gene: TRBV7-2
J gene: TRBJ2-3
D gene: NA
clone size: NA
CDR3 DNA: TGTGCCAGCGGTCTTATCAGAAGCACAGATACGCAGTATTTT
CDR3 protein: CASGLIRSTDTQYF

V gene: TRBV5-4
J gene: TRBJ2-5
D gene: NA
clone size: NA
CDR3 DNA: TGTGCCAGCAGCACGCCCAGGGGCCCGCAAGAGACCCAGTACTTC
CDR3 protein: CASSTPRGPQETQYF

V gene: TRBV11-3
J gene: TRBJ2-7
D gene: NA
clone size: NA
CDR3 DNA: TGTGCCAGCAGCTCCCGAGCGCCGCCCTACGAGCAGTACTTC
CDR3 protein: CASSSRAPPYEQYF

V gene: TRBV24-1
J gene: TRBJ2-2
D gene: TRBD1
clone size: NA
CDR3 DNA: TGTGCCACCAACGACAGGGACACCGGGGAGCTGTTTTTT
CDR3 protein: CATNDRDTGELFF

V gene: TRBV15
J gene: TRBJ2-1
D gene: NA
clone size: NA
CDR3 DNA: TGTGCCACCAGCAGAGGGTTTCCGACGACAGGCAATGAGCAGTTCTTC
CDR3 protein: CATSRGFPTTGNEQFF

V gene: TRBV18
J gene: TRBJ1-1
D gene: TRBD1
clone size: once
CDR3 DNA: TGTGCCAGCTCGACAGGGCATGAAGCTTTCTTT
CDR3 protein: CASSTGHEAFF

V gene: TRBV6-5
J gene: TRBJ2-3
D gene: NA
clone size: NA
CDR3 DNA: TGTGCCAGCAGTTACCAGCGGAGCACAGATACGCAGTATTTT
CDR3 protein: CASSYQRSTDTQYF

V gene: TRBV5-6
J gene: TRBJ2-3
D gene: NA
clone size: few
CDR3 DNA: TGTGCCAGCAGTTGGGACTCCCTTGAGCAGTATTTT
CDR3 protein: CASSWDSLEQYF

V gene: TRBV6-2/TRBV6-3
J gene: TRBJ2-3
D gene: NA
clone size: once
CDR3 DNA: TGTGCCAGCAGCTTCAGTTCCACAGATACGCAGTATTTT
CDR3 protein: CASSFSSTDTQYF

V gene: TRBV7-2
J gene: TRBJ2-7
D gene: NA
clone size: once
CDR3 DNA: TGTGCCAGCAGCTTTAGGGGCCTTGCCTCCTACGAGCAGTACTTC
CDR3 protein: CASSFRGLASYEQYF

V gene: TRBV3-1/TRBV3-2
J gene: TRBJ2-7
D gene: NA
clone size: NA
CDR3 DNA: TGTGCCAGCAGCAGGGGGAGCGTCCCATACGAGCAGTACTTC
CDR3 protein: CASSRGSVPYEQYF

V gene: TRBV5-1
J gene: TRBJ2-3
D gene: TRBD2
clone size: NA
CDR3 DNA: TGCGCCAGCAGCTCCGCGAGGGCGGGAGGGACCACAGATACGCAGTATTTT
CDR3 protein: CASSSARAGGTTDTQYF

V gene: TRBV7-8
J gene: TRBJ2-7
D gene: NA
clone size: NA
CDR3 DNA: TGTGCCAGCAGCCTCCGCCGGGACGAGCAGTACTTC
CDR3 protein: CASSLRRDEQYF

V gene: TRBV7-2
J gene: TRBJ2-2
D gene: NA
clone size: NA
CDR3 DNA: TGTGCCAGCAGCTCCGCACAATCGGGACTTCACACCGGGGAGCTGTTTTTT
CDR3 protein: CASSSAQSGLHTGELFF

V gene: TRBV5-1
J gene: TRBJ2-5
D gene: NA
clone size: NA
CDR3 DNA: TGCGCCAGCAGCTACAACTTCGGGGAAGAGACCCAGTACTTC
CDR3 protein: CASSYNFGEETQYF

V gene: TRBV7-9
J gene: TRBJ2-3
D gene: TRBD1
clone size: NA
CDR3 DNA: TGTGCCAGCAGCACACCCTACAGGGGGCCAAGGCAAGATACGCAGTATTTT
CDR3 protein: CASSTPYRGPRQDTQYF

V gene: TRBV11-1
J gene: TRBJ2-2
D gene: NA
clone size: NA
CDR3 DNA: TGTGCCAGCAGCTCAACTATAAAACAAACCGGGGAGCTGTTTTTT
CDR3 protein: CASSSTIKQTGELFF

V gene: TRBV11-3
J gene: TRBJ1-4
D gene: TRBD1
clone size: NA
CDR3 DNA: TGTGCCAGCAGCACTACAGGGGGTGAAAAACTGTTTTTT
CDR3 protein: CASSTTGGEKLFF

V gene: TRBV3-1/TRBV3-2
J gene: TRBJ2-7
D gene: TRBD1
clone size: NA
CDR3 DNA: TGTGCCAGCAGCCGACTACAGGGGGAATCCTACGAGCAGTACTTC
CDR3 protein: CASSRLQGESYEQYF

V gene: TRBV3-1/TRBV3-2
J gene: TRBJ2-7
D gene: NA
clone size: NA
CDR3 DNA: TGTGCCAGCGGACTATTAAGCTCCTACGAGCAGTACTTC
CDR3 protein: CASGLLSSYEQYF

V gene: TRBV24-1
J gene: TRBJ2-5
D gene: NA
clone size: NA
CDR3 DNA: TGTGCCACCAGTGACCGCGACAGGTTTACGGAGACCCAGTACTTC
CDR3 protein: CATSDRDRFTETQYF

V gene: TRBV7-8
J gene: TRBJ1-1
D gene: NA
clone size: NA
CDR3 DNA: TGTGCCAGCAGCTTTTCTCGGTCTGAAGCTTTCTTT
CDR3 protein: CASSFSRSEAFF

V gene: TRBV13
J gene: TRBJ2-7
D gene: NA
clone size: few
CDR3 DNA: TGTGCCAGCAGCCCGTCCGAAGACAAGCTTACCTACGAGCAGTACTTC
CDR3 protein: CASSPSEDKLTYEQYF

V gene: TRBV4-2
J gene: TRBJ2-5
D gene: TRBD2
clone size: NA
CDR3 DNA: TGTGCCAGCAGCCAGAGGACTAGCGGGGGAAAACAAGAGACCCAGTACTTC
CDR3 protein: CASSQRTSGGKQETQYF

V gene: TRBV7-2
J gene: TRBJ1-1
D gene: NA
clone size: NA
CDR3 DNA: TGTGCCAGCAGCTTCGACGGGACAGAAGCTTTCTTT
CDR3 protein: CASSFDGTEAFF

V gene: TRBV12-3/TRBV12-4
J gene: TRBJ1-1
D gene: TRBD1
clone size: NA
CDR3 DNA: TGTGCCAGCAGCGATAGGGGGCGCAACGTAGCTTTCTTT
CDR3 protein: CASSDRGRNVAFF

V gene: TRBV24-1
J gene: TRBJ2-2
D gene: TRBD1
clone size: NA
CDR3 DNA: TGTGCCACCAGTGATCCGGGACAGGGGCTCACCGGGGAGCTGTTTTTT
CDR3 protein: CATSDPGQGLTGELFF

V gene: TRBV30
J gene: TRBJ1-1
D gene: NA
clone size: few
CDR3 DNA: TGTGCCTGGAGTCGACAGATGAACACTGAAGCTTTCTTT
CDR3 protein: CAWSRQMNTEAFF

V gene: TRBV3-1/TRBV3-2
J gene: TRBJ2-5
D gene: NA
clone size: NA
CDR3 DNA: TGTGCCAGCAGCCTACGGGAGACCCAGTACTTC
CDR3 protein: CASSLRETQYF

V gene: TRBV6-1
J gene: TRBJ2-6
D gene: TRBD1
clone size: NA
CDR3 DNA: TGTGCCAGCAGTGAATCCCCCGGACAGGGACACTCTGGGGCCAACGTCCTGACTTTC
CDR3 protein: CASSESPGQGHSGANVLTF

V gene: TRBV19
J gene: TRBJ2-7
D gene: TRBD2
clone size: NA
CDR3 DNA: TGTGCCAGTAGCGAAACTAGCGGGGACGCCTACGAGCAGTACTTC
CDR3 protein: CASSETSGDAYEQYF

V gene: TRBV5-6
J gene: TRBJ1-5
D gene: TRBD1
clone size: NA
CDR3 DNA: TGTGCCAGCAGCTTGAGGCAGGGGGGAGATCAGCCCCAGCATTTT
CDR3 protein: CASSLRQGGDQPQHF

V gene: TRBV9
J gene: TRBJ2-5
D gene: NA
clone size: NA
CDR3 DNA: TGTGCCAGCAGCGTAGCCGTTACAGCAAGGGAGACCCAGTACTTC
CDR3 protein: CASSVAVTARETQYF

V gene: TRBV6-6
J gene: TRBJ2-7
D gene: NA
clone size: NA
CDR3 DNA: TGTGCCAGCAGACTGACAGGTTCCTACGAGCAGTACTTC
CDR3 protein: CASRLTGSYEQYF

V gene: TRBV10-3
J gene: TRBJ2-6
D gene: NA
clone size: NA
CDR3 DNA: TGTGCCATCCCTGGGACAAGAAACTCTGGGGCCAACGTCCTGACTTTC
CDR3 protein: CAIPGTRNSGANVLTF

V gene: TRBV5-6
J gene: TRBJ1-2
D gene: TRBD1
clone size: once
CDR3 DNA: TGTGCCAGCAGCCACCGGGACAGGGTGATGATCGGCTACACCTTC
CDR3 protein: CASSHRDRVMIGYTF

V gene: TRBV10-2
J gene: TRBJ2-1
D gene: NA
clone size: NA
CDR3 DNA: TGCGCCAGCAGTGGTAGCGGCTACAATGAGCAGTTCTTC
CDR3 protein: CASSGSGYNEQFF

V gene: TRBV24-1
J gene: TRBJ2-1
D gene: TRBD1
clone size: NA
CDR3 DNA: TGTGCCACCAGTCCAGGGGGCTTTTCCTACAATGAGCAGTTCTTC
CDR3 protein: CATSPGGFSYNEQFF